These 23 T cell receptor beta chains originate from one sample sequenced in a study of T cell responses to AZD1222 COVID-19 vaccine. Only in-frame clones appear in the TCRdb table, and some are missing; sequencing was by immunoSEQ multiplex PCR. The sample includes tens of thousands of clones, less than 90% seen only once; the top ten take 5.5% to 7.5%. This specimen was peripheral blood, taken on day 0 of AZD1222 vaccination. Receptors were obtained from an adult in good health.

The chain uses TRBV19 and TRBJ2-7, with TRBD2 as a possible D gene (6 bases). Trimming left V 4 bases short and J 6 bases short, with 22 bases between. The CDR3 sequence is 16 residues long. Germline V gene lookup returns CDR1 LNHDA and CDR2 SQIVND (reference sequence). The CDR3 DNA is TGTGCCAGTAGTAGAGGGGACTTTCCATATCTGAGCGAGCAGTACTTC. It codes for CASSRGDFPYLSEQYF. Full variable domain (missing parts from reference TRBV19 and TRBJ2-7): DGGITQSPKYLFRKEGQNVTLSCEQNLNHDAMYWYRQDPGQGLRLIYYSQIVNDFQKGDIAEGYSVSREKKESFPLTVTSAQKNPTAFYLCASSRGDFPYLSEQYFGPGTRLTVT.

The chain employs TRBV7-2 and TRBJ1-1; D possibly corresponds to TRBD1 (5 bases). Trimming pared 1 base from V and 4 bases from J, leaving 13 bases between. Germline CDR1 and CDR2: SGHTA and FQGNSA. CDR3 length: 15 residues. Written as DNA, the CDR3 is TGTGCCAGCAGCTTAGGGGTAGGGGTTAGCACTGAAGCTTTCTTT. This sequence encodes CASSLGVGVSTEAFF.

The rearrangement uses TRBV21-1 and TRBJ1-4; the table's D call TRBD1 went unverified against the DNA. TRBV21-1 is deemed a pseudogene. This CDR3 has 16 residues. The CDR3 nucleotides are TGTGCCAGCAGCAAAGGTCCCAGGTACCGCGATGAAAAACTGTTTTTT. Translation: CASSKGPRYRDEKLFF.

The chain links TRBV6-2 or TRBV6-3 to TRBJ1-5, with TRBD1 as a possible D gene (6 bases). The CDR3 spans 13 residues. Trimming removed 8 bases from V and 2 bases from J, with 10 bases in between. Per the germline V gene, CDR1 is MNHEY and CDR2 is SVGEGT. The CDR3 sequence is CASGRQGNQPQHF. CDR3 DNA: TGTGCCAGCGGCCGACAGGGCAATCAGCCCCAGCATTTT.

The V and J genes are TRBV30 and TRBJ2-3, with D maybe TRBD1 (6 bases). Germline CDR1 reads GTSNPN; CDR2 reads SVGIG (reference sequence). V lost 4 bases and J 5 bases, leaving 13 bases between the germline ends. The length of the CDR3 is 13 residues. For the CDR3, the DNA is TGTGCCTGGAATCGGTTAGGGGGAGATACGCAGTATTTT. It yields the protein CAWNRLGGDTQYF.

The chain combines TRBV12-5 with TRBJ2-1; no reliable D call. V was trimmed by 0 bases and J by 6 bases, leaving 3 bases between them. CDR1 is LGHNT, CDR2 FRNRAP, per germline. The CDR3 has 12 amino acids. The CDR3 DNA reads TGTGCTAGTGGTTTGGTTTCCAATGAGCAGTTCTTC. This translates into CASGLVSNEQFF. Full variable domain (remainder filled in from reference TRBV12-5 and TRBJ2-1): DARVTQTPRHKVTEMGQEVTMRCQPILGHNTVFWYRQTMMQGLELLAYFRNRAPLDDSGMPKDRFSAEMPDATLATLKIQPSEPRDSAVYFCASGLVSNEQFFGPGTRLTVL.

The chain uses TRBV11-2 and TRBJ2-7; D not certain. Germline V CDR1 and CDR2: SGHAT, FQNNGV. V was trimmed by 3 bases and J by 2 bases, leaving 5 bases between them. The CDR3 contains 12 residues. The CDR3: CASSFLPYEQYF. CDR3 in DNA: TGTGCCAGCAGCTTCCTACCCTACGAGCAGTACTTC.

This chain uses TRBV5-1 with TRBJ2-2, with a possible D match to TRBD1 (6 bases). Germline assignment: CDR1 SGHRS and CDR2 YFSETQ. Trimming stripped 4 bases from V and 6 bases from J, with 16 bases between. The CDR3 is made up of 15 amino acids. The CDR3 is CASSASGHSSGELFF. In DNA form, the CDR3 reads TGCGCCAGCAGCGCTTCGGGACATTCATCCGGGGAGCTGTTTTTT.

This chain joins TRBV28 and TRBJ1-5; D is unresolved. Germline V CDR1 and CDR2: MDHEN, SYDVKM. CDR3 size: 12 residues. V was trimmed by 3 bases and J by 9 bases, leaving 9 bases between them. The CDR3 DNA is TGTGCCAGCAGTTTGTGGCCAGGGCCCCAGCATTTT. Translating it yields CASSLWPGPQHF.

This clone appeared a single time. J is TRBJ2-2 and V is TRBV10-1; D gene uncertain. Trimming took 3 bases from V and 4 from J, leaving 6 bases between them. The CDR3 has 13 residues. Per the germline V gene, CDR1 is WNHNN and CDR2 is SYGVQD (reference sequence). DNA for the CDR3: TGCGCCAGCAGTGATCCGGGCACCGGGGAGCTGTTTTTT. Protein sequence: CASSDPGTGELFF.

The chain couples TRBV19 to TRBJ2-1; weak D call: TRBD2 (6 bases). This CDR3 is 15 amino acids long. Germline V gene sequence: CDR1 LNHDA, CDR2 SQIVND (reference sequence). V was trimmed by 3 bases and J by 3 bases, leaving 12 bases between them. In DNA form, the CDR3 reads TGTGCCAGTAGTATTGGAGCGGGTGACTACAATGAGCAGTTCTTC. Translated: CASSIGAGDYNEQFF.

The chain uses TRBV5-1 and TRBJ1-3; D is possibly TRBD1 (6 bases). V was trimmed by 5 bases and J by 3 bases, leaving 12 bases between them. This CDR3 has 14 residues. Per germline, CDR1 SGHRS and CDR2 YFSETQ. The CDR3 bases are TGCGCCAGCAGTCAGGACAGCAGTGGAAACACCATATATTTT. Its protein is CASSQDSSGNTIYF.

J is TRBJ2-7 and V is TRBV6-5; 8 bases are a match to TRBD2. V was pared by 6 bases and J by 2 bases, with 9 bases of the junction left unmatched. The CDR3 is made up of 15 amino acids. Germline V gives CDR1 MNHEY, CDR2 SVGAGI. CDR3 loop: CASSSLLAGTYEQYF. The CDR3 bases are TGTGCCAGCAGCTCTCTGCTAGCGGGCACCTACGAGCAGTACTTC.

The chain couples TRBV28 to TRBJ2-5, with 12 bases aligning to TRBD2. The CDR3 totals 16 residues. J gave up 6 bases and V 2 bases, and 7 bases lay outside the gene matches. Germline V CDR1 and CDR2: MDHEN, SYDVKM. CDR3 protein: CASSLRLAGGRKTQYF. The CDR3 bases are TGTGCCAGCAGTTTAAGGCTAGCGGGGGGGCGAAAGACCCAGTACTTC.

The chain carries TRBV5-1 and TRBJ2-3; 7 bases map to TRBD1. V shed 7 bases and J 5 bases; nucleotides not matched to a gene: 16. CDR1 SGHRS and CDR2 YFSETQ come from the germline V gene. The CDR3 consists of 16 residues. DNA of the CDR3: TGCGCCAGCCAACAGGGGACGAATTCTGGGGGAGATACGCAGTATTTT. Residues: CASQQGTNSGGDTQYF. Filled out from reference TRBV5-1 and TRBJ2-3, the complete variable domain reads KAGVTQTPRYLIKTRGQQVTLSCSPISGHRSVSWYQQTPGQGLQFLFEYFSETQRNKGNFPGRFSGRQFSNSRSEMNVSTLELGDSALYLCASQQGTNSGGDTQYFGPGTRLTVL.

This sequence joins TRBV19 and TRBJ2-1; TRBD2 matches at 9 bases. Germline lookup yields CDR1 LNHDA and CDR2 SQIVND (reference sequence). J gave up 15 bases and V 0 bases, and 18 bases lay outside the gene matches. The CDR3 is made up of 17 amino acids. The CDR3 coding sequence is TGTGCCAGTAGTATAGATCTATTTTGGCTAGCGGGGAGGGCTCGGTTCTTC. Its protein product is CASSIDLFWLAGRARFF.

V usage is TRBV6-9 and J usage is TRBJ2-4, with D perhaps matching TRBD1 (6 bases). Trimming took 6 bases from V and 0 from J, leaving 18 bases between them. Germline lookup yields CDR1 MNHGY and CDR2 SVAAGI. The CDR3 is made up of 17 amino acids. CDR3 sequence (DNA): TGTGCCAGCAGCCTACAAGGGACAACCGTAGCCAAAAACATTCAGTACTTC. Translation: CASSLQGTTVAKNIQYF.

J is TRBJ1-2 and V is TRBV30; no reliable D call. Trimming shortened V by 2 bases and J by 8 bases, and 15 bases separated the two germline ends. The CDR3 length is 13 residues. Germline V gene sequence: CDR1 GTSNPN, CDR2 SVGIG (reference sequence). CDR3 region: CAWSLERRTGYTF. CDR3 coding DNA: TGTGCCTGGAGTCTCGAGCGCCGAACGGGCTACACCTTC.

This clone showed up just a few times. The chain uses TRBV4-2 and TRBJ2-7; 10 nucleotides line up with TRBD2. CDR3 length: 14 amino acids. The junction had 10 bases not matched to a gene; V was cut back by 10 bases and J by 4 bases. Germline V gives CDR1 LGHNA, CDR2 YNFKEQ. CDR3 in DNA: TGTGCCACGGCGGAGCGGGAGGGCCCTTACGAGCAGTACTTC. It encodes CATAEREGPYEQYF.

This clone was seen once. The chain couples TRBV4-1 to TRBJ1-2; tentative D call: TRBD1 (6 bases). V lost 3 bases and J lost 5, with 16 bases in between. Per germline, CDR1 MGHRA and CDR2 YSYEKL. CDR3 length equals 15 residues. CDR3 protein: CASSHNRASKYGYTF. CDR3 nucleotides: TGCGCCAGCAGCCACAACAGGGCAAGCAAGTATGGCTACACCTTC.

This chain connects TRBV19 to TRBJ1-1, with D possibly matching TRBD1 (5 bases). The germline CDR1 and CDR2 sequences are LNHDA and SQIVND (reference sequence). The CDR3 is 20 amino acids. Between the trimmed V and J ends, which lost 6 bases and 1 base, there was a span of 30 bases. The CDR3 nucleotides read TGTGCCAGTAGCCCTGACGAATTTCAGGGATGGGGCTTTGGGAACACTGAAGCTTTCTTT. Translating gives CASSPDEFQGWGFGNTEAFF.

The chain combines TRBV28 with TRBJ1-6, with 9 nucleotides matching TRBD1. Looked up from germline, CDR1 is MDHEN and CDR2 is SYDVKM. The J segment lost 7 bases and the V segment lost 5 bases, leaving 6 bases of the junction unmatched. The CDR3 contains 15 residues. CDR3 DNA: TGTGCCAGCAGTCCTGGGGACAGGGACAATTCACCCCTCCACTTT. Protein sequence: CASSPGDRDNSPLHF.

This chain links TRBV27 with TRBJ2-7; no clear D. Trimming pared 0 bases from V and 5 bases from J, leaving 14 bases between. The CDR3 has 15 residues. Germline values: CDR1 MNHEY, CDR2 SMNVEV (reference sequence). The CDR3 loop reads CASSLSPRQINEQYF. The DNA of the CDR3 is TGTGCCAGCAGTTTATCCCCGAGGCAGATCAACGAGCAGTACTTC.